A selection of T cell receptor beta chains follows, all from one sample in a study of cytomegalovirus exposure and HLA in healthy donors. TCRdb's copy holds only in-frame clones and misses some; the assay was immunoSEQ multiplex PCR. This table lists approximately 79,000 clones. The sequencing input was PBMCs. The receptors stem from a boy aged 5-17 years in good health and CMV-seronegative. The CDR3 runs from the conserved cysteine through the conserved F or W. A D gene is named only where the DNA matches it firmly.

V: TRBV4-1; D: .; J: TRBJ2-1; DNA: TGCGCCAGCAGCCAAGTATTGTCCAATCGAGGTGAGCAGTTCTTC; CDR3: CASSQVLSNRGEQFF
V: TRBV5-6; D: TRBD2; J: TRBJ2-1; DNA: TGTGCCAGCAGCGGCGGGACTAGCCTCGATGAGCAGTTCTTC; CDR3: CASSGGTSLDEQFF
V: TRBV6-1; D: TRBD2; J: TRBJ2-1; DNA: TGTGCCAGCAGTGAAGGTTTGGCGGGAGAACCCTTTGAGCAGTTCTTC; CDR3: CASSEGLAGEPFEQFF
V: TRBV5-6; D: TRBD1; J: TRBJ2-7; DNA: TGTGCCAGCAGCCCGGACAGGGTAAACGAGCAGTACTTC; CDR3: CASSPDRVNEQYF
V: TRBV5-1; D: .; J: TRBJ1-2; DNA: TGCGCCAGCAGTCCGGGACTGACGAATGGCTACACCTTC; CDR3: CASSPGLTNGYTF
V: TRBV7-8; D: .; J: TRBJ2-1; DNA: TGTGCCAGCGGGATGGGGGCTAATCCCGACAATGAGCAGTTCTTC; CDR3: CASGMGANPDNEQFF
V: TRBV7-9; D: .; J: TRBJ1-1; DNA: TGTGCCAGCAGCCCCCCGGGATCTGAAGCTTTCTTT; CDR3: CASSPPGSEAFF
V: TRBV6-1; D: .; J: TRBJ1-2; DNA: TGTGCCAGCATTGGACACATCTATGGCTACACCTTC; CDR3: CASIGHIYGYTF
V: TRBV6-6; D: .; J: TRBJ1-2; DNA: TGTGCCAGCATCGGGGGATCGGACTATGGCTACACCTTC; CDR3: CASIGGSDYGYTF
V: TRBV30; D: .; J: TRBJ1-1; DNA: TGTGCCTGGAGCCGCCCCAGGGAACGGAACACTGAAGCTTTCTTT; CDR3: CAWSRPRERNTEAFF
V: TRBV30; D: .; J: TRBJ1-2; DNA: TGCGCCTGGAGGGCTCACTCCCAGGGGTTTGATGGCTACACCTTC; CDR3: CAWRAHSQGFDGYTF
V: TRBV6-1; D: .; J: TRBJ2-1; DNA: TGTGCCAGCAGTGTTGAGCCGTCCTCCTACAATGAGCAGTTCTTC; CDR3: CASSVEPSSYNEQFF
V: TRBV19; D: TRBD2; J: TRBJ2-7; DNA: TGTGCCAGTAGTATGAGGCCCTCAATTCGATTAAAAACGGGAGGGACCTACGAGCAGTACTTC; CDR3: CASSMRPSIRLKTGGTYEQYF
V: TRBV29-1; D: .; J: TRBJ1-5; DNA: TGCAGCGTTGCACAGGGCGATAGCAATCAGCCCCAGCATTTT; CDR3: CSVAQGDSNQPQHF
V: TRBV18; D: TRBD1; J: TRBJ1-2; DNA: TGTGCCAGCTCACCGGGGACAGCCCCCCAAAACTATGGCTACACCTTC; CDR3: CASSPGTAPQNYGYTF
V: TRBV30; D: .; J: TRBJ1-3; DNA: TGTGCCTGGACCCCCGGGTCCTCAGGAAACACCATATATTTT; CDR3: CAWTPGSSGNTIYF
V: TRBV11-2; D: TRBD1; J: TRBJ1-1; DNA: TGTGCCAGCAGCGTAACCGGGACAGGGAACACTGAAGCTTTCTTT; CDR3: CASSVTGTGNTEAFF
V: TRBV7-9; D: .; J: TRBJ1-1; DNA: TGTGCCAGCAGCCCCGCGAGGGAGACTGAAGCTTTCTTT; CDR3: CASSPARETEAFF
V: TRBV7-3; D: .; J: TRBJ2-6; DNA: TGTGCCAGCAGCCGGCGAGGGCAGGGACTCGCTGGGGCCAACGTCCTGACTTTC; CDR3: CASSRRGQGLAGANVLTF
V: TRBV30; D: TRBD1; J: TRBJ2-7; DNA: TGTGCCTGGAGTGGGGTAGGGACAGGCTCCTACGAGCAGTACTTC; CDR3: CAWSGVGTGSYEQYF
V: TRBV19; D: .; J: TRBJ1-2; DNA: TGTGCCAGTACCCTAGAGGGTTCCGGCTACACCTTC; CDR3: CASTLEGSGYTF
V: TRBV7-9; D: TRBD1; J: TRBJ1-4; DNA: TGTGCCAGCAGCTTAGATCGGGACAGTTTTAATGAAAAACTGTTTTTT; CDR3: CASSLDRDSFNEKLFF
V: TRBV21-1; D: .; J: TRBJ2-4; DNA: TGTGCCAGCAGCAAACGGCTAGCGGGAATGGAAAACATTCAGTACTTC; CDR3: CASSKRLAGMENIQYF
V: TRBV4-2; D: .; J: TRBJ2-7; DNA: TGTGCCAGCAGCCAAGAGTTAGCTGCCGCCTACGAGCAGTACTTC; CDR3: CASSQELAAAYEQYF
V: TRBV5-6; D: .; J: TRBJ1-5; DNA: TGTGCCAGCAGCTTGCTGGGGGCCCATCAGCCCCAGCATTTT; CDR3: CASSLLGAHQPQHF
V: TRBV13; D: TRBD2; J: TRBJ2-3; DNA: TGTGCCAGCAGCTTACGCGGCCGGTCGGGACTAGCGGCTACAGATACGCAGTATTTT; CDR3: CASSLRGRSGLAATDTQYF
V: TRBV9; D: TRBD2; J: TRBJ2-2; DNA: TGTGCCAGCAGCGTATTCCCCGGGGGGAATGACGGGGAGCTGTTTTTT; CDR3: CASSVFPGGNDGELFF
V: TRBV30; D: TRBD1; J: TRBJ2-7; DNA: TGTGCCTGGAGTGTAGGACAGGGTAACGACGAGCAGTACTTC; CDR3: CAWSVGQGNDEQYF
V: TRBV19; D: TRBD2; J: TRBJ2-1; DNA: TGTGCCAGTAGTATCTGGCTAGCGGGAAGGAATGAGCAGTTCTTC; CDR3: CASSIWLAGRNEQFF
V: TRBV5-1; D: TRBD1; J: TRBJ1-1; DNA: TGCGCCAGCAGCTTGGCCAGGGGGAATACTGAAGCTTTCTTT; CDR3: CASSLARGNTEAFF
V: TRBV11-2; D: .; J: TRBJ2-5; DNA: TGTGCCAGCAGCTATAGCCGAAGCCAAGAGACCCAGTACTTC; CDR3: CASSYSRSQETQYF
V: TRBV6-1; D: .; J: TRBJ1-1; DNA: TGTGCCAGCAGTGAAGCGCTGGGAGTCCAGGGGATCACTGAAGCTTTCTTT; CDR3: CASSEALGVQGITEAFF
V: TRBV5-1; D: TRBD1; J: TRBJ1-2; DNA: TGCGCCAGCAGCTCCCAGGGGGCTGACTATGGCTACACCTTC; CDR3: CASSSQGADYGYTF
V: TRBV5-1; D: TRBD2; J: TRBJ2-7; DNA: TGCGCCAGCAGCTTGGCCACTAGCGGGAACTACGAGCAGTACTTC; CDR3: CASSLATSGNYEQYF
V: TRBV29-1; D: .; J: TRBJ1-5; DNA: TGCAGCGGGGGGGAGGGGAATCAGCCCCAGCATTTT; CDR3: CSGGEGNQPQHF
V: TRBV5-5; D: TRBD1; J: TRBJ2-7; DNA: TGTGCCAGCAGCCTTACAGGGGCCGTCTCCTACGAGCAGTACTTC; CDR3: CASSLTGAVSYEQYF
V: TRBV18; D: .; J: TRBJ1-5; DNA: TGTGCCAGCTCACCTAAGAGTCGGGATCAGCCCCAGCATTTT; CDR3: CASSPKSRDQPQHF
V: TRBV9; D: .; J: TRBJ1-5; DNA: TGTGCCAGCAGCCCAGGGTTTAGCAATCAGCCCCAGCATTTT; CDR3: CASSPGFSNQPQHF
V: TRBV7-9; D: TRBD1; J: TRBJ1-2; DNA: TGTGCCAGCAGCTTAGCGGGGACAGATCACTATGGCTACACCTTC; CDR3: CASSLAGTDHYGYTF
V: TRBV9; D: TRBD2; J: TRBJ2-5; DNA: TGTGCCAGCAGCGCCTTAGCGGGATCCCAAGAGACCCAGTACTTC; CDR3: CASSALAGSQETQYF
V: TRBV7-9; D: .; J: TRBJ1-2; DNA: TGTGCCTTTACTGATCTATGGGGCTACACCTTC; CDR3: CAFTDLWGYTF
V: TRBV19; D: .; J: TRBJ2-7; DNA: TGTGCCAGTAGTCCCGGGACTCTGTACGAGCAGTACTTC; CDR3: CASSPGTLYEQYF
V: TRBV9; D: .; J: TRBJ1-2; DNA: TGTGCCAGCAGCGTAGGGGCAGGGGTGAAAGGCTACACCTTC; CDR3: CASSVGAGVKGYTF
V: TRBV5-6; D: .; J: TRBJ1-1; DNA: TGTGCCAGCAGCTCGGACAGCATGAACACTGAAGCTTTCTTT; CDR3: CASSSDSMNTEAFF
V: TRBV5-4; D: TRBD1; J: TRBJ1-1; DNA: TGTGCCAGCAGCTTCGGACAGGGGGCTGAAGCTTTCTTT; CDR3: CASSFGQGAEAFF
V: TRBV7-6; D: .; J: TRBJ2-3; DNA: TGTGCCAGCAGCTTAAAGGTGAGGAGAAGCGGCAGCACAGATACGCAGTATTTT; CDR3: CASSLKVRRSGSTDTQYF
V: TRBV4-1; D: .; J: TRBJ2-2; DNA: TGCGCCAGCAGCCTCCTGAGGGACACCGGGGAGCTGTTTTTT; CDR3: CASSLLRDTGELFF
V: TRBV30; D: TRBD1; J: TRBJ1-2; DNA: TGTGCCTGGATCAGACAGGGAGTGGATGGCTACACCTTC; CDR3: CAWIRQGVDGYTF